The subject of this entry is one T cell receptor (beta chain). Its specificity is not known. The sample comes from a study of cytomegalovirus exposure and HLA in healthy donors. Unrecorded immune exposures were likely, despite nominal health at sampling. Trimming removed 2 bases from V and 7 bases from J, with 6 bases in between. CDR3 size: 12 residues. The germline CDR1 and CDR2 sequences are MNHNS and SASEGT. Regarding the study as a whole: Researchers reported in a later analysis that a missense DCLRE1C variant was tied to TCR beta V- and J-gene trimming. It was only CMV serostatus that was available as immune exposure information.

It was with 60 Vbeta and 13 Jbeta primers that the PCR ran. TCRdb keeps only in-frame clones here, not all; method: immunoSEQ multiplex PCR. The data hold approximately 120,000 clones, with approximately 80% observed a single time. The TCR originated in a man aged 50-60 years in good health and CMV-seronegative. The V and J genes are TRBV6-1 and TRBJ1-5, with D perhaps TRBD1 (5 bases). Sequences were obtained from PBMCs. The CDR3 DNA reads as TGTGCCAGCAGTGAACAGGGCCAGCCCCAGCATTTT. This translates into CASSEQGQPQHF.